Presented here are 7 T cell receptor beta chains from one specimen sequenced in a study of T cell clones after liver transplantation. Profiling relied on immunoSEQ multiplex PCR, and the TCRdb table lists in-frame clones only, not all of them. The sample yields around 80,000 clones, nearly 85% seen once. The material was CD4+ T cells from blood, obtained 45 to 46 months after liver transplant. These receptors were collected from a human patient who received a liver transplant. Some T cells here may be from the graft donor.

The chain employs TRBV5-1 and TRBJ2-6, with D possibly being TRBD1 (5 bases). Trimming shortened V by 7 bases and J by 0 bases, and 8 bases separated the two germline ends. The CDR3 has 14 amino acids. Germline V gene lookup returns CDR1 SGHRS and CDR2 YFSETQ. The chain's CDR3 is CASGDSSGANVLTF. The CDR3 DNA follows: TGCGCCAGCGGCGACAGCTCTGGGGCCAACGTCCTGACTTTC.

This chain connects TRBV15 to TRBJ1-3; maybe TRBD1 (6 bases). Germline CDR1 and CDR2: LNHNV and YYDKDF (reference sequence). The CDR3 covers 19 residues. With 0 bases removed from V and 0 bases from J, the gap between germline ends came to 18 bases. The CDR3 spells CATSRDLPSYRDSGNTIYF. The CDR3 DNA reads TGTGCCACCAGCAGAGATTTACCCTCCTACAGGGACTCTGGAAACACCATATATTTT.

V is TRBV5-1 and J is TRBJ1-4; D is possibly TRBD1 (5 bases). The CDR3 is made up of 14 amino acids. Trimming took 2 bases from V and 7 from J, leaving 12 bases between them. Germline V gene sequence: CDR1 SGHRS, CDR2 YFSETQ. CDR3 DNA: TGCGCCAGCAGCTTTCAAGGGGAGGGTGAAAAACTGTTTTTT. Encoded protein: CASSFQGEGEKLFF.

About this clone itself: This CDR3 is also generated by other DNA sequences in the sample. The chain employs TRBV7-2 and TRBJ2-1; 7 bases agree with TRBD1. Germline V gives CDR1 SGHTA, CDR2 FQGNSA. The CDR3 extends over 13 amino acids. V trimming: 5 bases; J trimming: 6 bases; junction bases outside the gene matches: 4. The CDR3 spells CASSPDRVNEQFF. In DNA, the CDR3 is TGTGCCAGCAGCCCAGACAGGGTCAATGAGCAGTTCTTC.

The rearrangement uses TRBV9 and TRBJ2-3; D ambiguous. This CDR3 has 17 amino acids. V was pared by 1 base and J by 5 bases, with 20 bases between. Germline lookup yields CDR1 SGDLS and CDR2 YYNGEE. The CDR3 nucleotides read TGTGCCAGCAGCGTATTAGCTAGTACCCTTCCTGTAGATACGCAGTATTTT. This encodes CASSVLASTLPVDTQYF.

The chain couples TRBV4-3 to TRBJ2-2; D remains unclear. The length of the CDR3 is 18 residues. The germline V gene encodes CDR1 LGHNA and CDR2 YSLEER. V gave up 0 bases and J gave up 1 base, with 15 bases separating them. The CDR3 nucleotides are TGCGCCAGCAGCCAAGAATCGCCTGGCTCAGTGAACACCGGGGAGCTGTTTTTT. It encodes CASSQESPGSVNTGELFF.

For the CDR3, the DNA is TGTGCCAGCTCTCCAGGGGGCGCGAACTATGGCTACACCTTC. Translating gives CASSPGGANYGYTF. V is TRBV18 and J is TRBJ1-2; the match to TRBD1 covers 8 bases. This CDR3 has 14 residues. V lost 6 bases and J lost 2; bases outside the gene matches: 5. Per germline, CDR1 KGHSH and CDR2 LQKENI.